The 26 T cell receptor beta chains given below trace back to one sample, sequenced in a study of blood T cell repertoires in COVID-19. Here immunoSEQ multiplex PCR was the method, and the copy in TCRdb shows in-frame clones only, minus some. The sample has 90,000 to 130,000 clones, roughly 84% seen once. The sequencing sample was made of peripheral blood. The receptors were gathered from a man aged 40-50 years with acute or convalescent COVID-19.

V gene TRBV6-4 combines with J gene TRBJ1-5; D gene unclear. V lost 9 bases and J 3 bases, leaving 9 bases between the germline ends. The length of the CDR3 is 12 residues. Germline CDR1 and CDR2: MRHNA and SNTAGT. CDR3 sequence: CARPTANQPQHF. The CDR3 region has the DNA TGTGCCAGACCCACAGCCAATCAGCCCCAGCATTTT.

The chain employs TRBV11-1 and TRBJ2-7, with D perhaps TRBD2 (5 bases). Per germline, CDR1 SGHAT and CDR2 FQDESV (reference sequence). The V end was cut by 5 bases, the J end by 2 bases, with 16 bases between. This CDR3 region has 15 residues. CDR3 protein: CASSLARGATYEQYF. In nucleotides, the CDR3 is TGTGCCAGCAGCCTTGCCCGGGGAGCAACCTACGAGCAGTACTTC.

The rearrangement uses TRBV19 and TRBJ2-7, with 10 bases identical to TRBD1. Per germline, CDR1 LNHDA and CDR2 SQIVND (reference sequence). The CDR3 has 16 amino acids. V dropped 5 bases and J dropped 4; count of bases not matched to a gene: 11. DNA for the CDR3: TGTGCCAGTAGTCCTGGGGACAGGGGATTACCTTACGAGCAGTACTTC. Translated: CASSPGDRGLPYEQYF.

V usage is TRBV9 and J usage is TRBJ1-1; no firm D call. CDR1 is SGDLS, CDR2 YYNGEE, per germline. The V gene lost 0 bases and the J gene lost 4 bases, with 10 bases spanning the gap. The CDR3 runs 14 residues. The chain's CDR3 is CASSVGVTGTEAFF. The CDR3 region has the DNA TGTGCCAGCAGCGTAGGGGTAACGGGCACTGAAGCTTTCTTT.

This clone was recorded a few times. CDR3 in DNA: TGTGCTAGTGGCCGTTCAGGGTCAGGCACTGAAGCTTTCTTT. It encodes CASGRSGSGTEAFF. This chain connects TRBV12-5 to TRBJ1-1; D is perhaps TRBD1 (5 bases). The CDR3 covers 14 residues. Germline CDR1 is LGHNT and CDR2 is FRNRAP. V dropped 6 bases and J dropped 4 bases, with 15 bases sitting between them. Combining the CDR3 with reference TRBV12-5 and TRBJ1-1 gives the whole variable domain DARVTQTPRHKVTEMGQEVTMRCQPILGHNTVFWYRQTMMQGLELLAYFRNRAPLDDSGMPKDRFSAEMPDATLATLKIQPSEPRDSAVYFCASGRSGSGTEAFFGQGTRLTVV.

This chain joins TRBV7-2 and TRBJ2-1, with D perhaps TRBD1 (5 bases). The CDR3 is made up of 15 amino acids. CDR1 and CDR2 from the germline V gene are SGHTA and FQGNSA. Trimming left V 1 base short and J 0 bases short, with 7 bases between. The DNA of the CDR3 is TGTGCCAGCAGCTTAGGGGGCCTCTCCTACAATGAGCAGTTCTTC. It encodes CASSLGGLSYNEQFF.

This sequence joins TRBV4-2 and TRBJ1-2; possibly TRBD1 for D (6 bases). The CDR3 spans 15 residues. Germline V CDR1 and CDR2: LGHNA, YNFKEQ. Trimming removed 3 bases at V and 0 bases at J, with 11 bases between. The CDR3 bases are TGTGCCAGCAGCCAGGTACAGGGCTCTAACTATGGCTACACCTTC. It encodes CASSQVQGSNYGYTF.

The rearrangement joins TRBV15 to TRBJ1-1; no definite D call. CDR3 length: 15 amino acids. V gave up 0 bases and J gave up 0 bases, with 8 bases separating them. Germline CDR1 LNHNV, CDR2 YYDKDF (reference sequence). CDR3 sequence reads: CATSREAGMNTEAFF. CDR3 sequence (DNA): TGTGCCACCAGCAGAGAGGCGGGAATGAACACTGAAGCTTTCTTT. Full variable domain (outside the CDR3, taken from reference TRBV15 and TRBJ1-1): DAMVIQNPRYQVTQFGKPVTLSCSQTLNHNVMYWYQQKSSQAPKLLFHYYDKDFNNEADTPDNFQSRRPNTSFCFLDIRSPGLGDTAMYLCATSREAGMNTEAFFGQGTRLTVV.

The chain couples TRBV12-2 to TRBJ2-5; the DNA was not compared with TRBD1, the D call given in the table. TRBV12-2 is listed as a pseudogene. The CDR3 spans 16 residues. The CDR3 nucleotides are TGTGCAAGTCGCTTAGAGGGGGCTGGAGCCAAAGAGACCCAGTACTTC. Translated, it gives CASRLEGAGAKETQYF.

The genes are TRBV3-1 (or the pseudogene TRBV3-2) and TRBJ2-1; 14 bases fit TRBD2. The junction had 1 base not matched to a gene; V was cut back by 3 bases and J by 6 bases. The CDR3 sequence is 15 residues long. The germline CDR1 and CDR2 sequences are LGHDT and YNNKEL (reference sequence). In DNA, the CDR3 is TGTGCCAGCAGCCAGGGACTAGCGGGAGTCAATGAGCAGTTCTTC. Protein sequence: CASSQGLAGVNEQFF.

This chain uses TRBV11-2 with TRBJ2-5; 7 nucleotides line up with TRBD2. Germline CDR1 is SGHAT and CDR2 is FQNNGV. The CDR3 runs 15 residues. Losses at the gene ends were 1 base for V and 4 bases for J; bases not matched to a gene: 6. CDR3 in amino acids: CASSLVRAGVETQYF. In nucleotides, the CDR3 is TGTGCCAGCAGCTTAGTGAGGGCGGGGGTAGAGACCCAGTACTTC.

The sample holds one count of this clone. The chain recombines TRBV6-2 or TRBV6-3 with TRBJ2-5; TRBD2 matches at 9 bases. In germline, CDR1 is MNHEY, CDR2 SVGEGT. The trim removed 0 bases at V and 4 bases at J, leaving 6 bases unmatched. The CDR3 runs to 16 residues. Here the CDR3 DNA reads TGTGCCAGCAGTTACTCTGCGGGGGGGCCCGTAGAGACCCAGTACTTC. Translated, it gives CASSYSAGGPVETQYF.

The chain has TRBV5-6 and TRBJ2-3; 12 nucleotides match TRBD2. The CDR3 is 16 residues long. CDR1 and CDR2 from the germline V gene are SGHDT and YYEEEE. The trim removed 4 bases at V and 0 bases at J, leaving 3 bases unmatched. The CDR3 loop is CASSATSGSSTDTQYF. The CDR3 DNA reads TGTGCCAGCAGCGCGACTAGCGGGAGTAGCACAGATACGCAGTATTTT.

CDR3 amino acids: CASSITQGAQYF. For the CDR3, the DNA is TGTGCCAGTAGTATCACTCAGGGGGCGCAGTATTTT. V is TRBV19 and J is TRBJ2-3; TRBD1 matches at 7 bases. The CDR3 spans 12 residues. The germline V gene has CDR1 LNHDA and CDR2 SQIVND (reference sequence). V was pared by 3 bases and J by 10 bases, with 4 bases of the junction left unmatched. The full variable domain, in which reference TRBV19 and TRBJ2-3 provide the parts outside the CDR3, is DGGITQSPKYLFRKEGQNVTLSCEQNLNHDAMYWYRQDPGQGLRLIYYSQIVNDFQKGDIAEGYSVSREKKESFPLTVTSAQKNPTAFYLCASSITQGAQYFGPGTRLTVL.

The chain employs TRBV24-1 and TRBJ2-1, with 14 nucleotides matching TRBD2. The V and J ends lost 4 bases and 3 bases, in that order; junction bases with no gene match: 4. Looked up from germline, CDR1 is KGHDR and CDR2 is SFDVKD. The CDR3 has 17 residues. The DNA for the CDR3 is TGTGCCACCAGTGAGGGGGGACTAGCGGGAGACTACAATGAGCAGTTCTTC. Translating it yields CATSEGGLAGDYNEQFF.

This rearrangement joins TRBV18 to TRBJ2-1; tentatively, D is TRBD2 (5 bases). This CDR3 has 14 residues. The V gene's germline CDR1 is KGHSH and CDR2 LQKENI. V lost 3 bases and J lost 6, with 12 bases in between. CDR3 bases: TGTGCCAGCTCACCCCAAAGCCGGGGCAATGAGCAGTTCTTC. Amino acids: CASSPQSRGNEQFF. The variable domain in full, completed from reference TRBV18 and TRBJ2-1, reads NAGVMQNPRHLVRRRGQEARLRCSPMKGHSHVYWYRQLPEEGLKFMVYLQKENIIDESGMPKERFSAEFPKEGPSILRIQQVVRGDSAAYFCASSPQSRGNEQFFGPGTRLTVL.

This clone has only one observation. CDR3 DNA sequence: TGTGCCAGCACCACCCCCCGGAGCGATGAGCAGTTCTTC. Translation: CASTTPRSDEQFF. The rearrangement joins TRBV7-9 to TRBJ2-1; unclear D gene. Trimming took off 7 bases at V and 8 bases at J, with 15 bases between the two ends. Germline lookup yields CDR1 SEHNR and CDR2 FQNEAQ (reference sequence). CDR3 length equals 13 residues.

A single count supports this clone. This chain uses TRBV6-5 with TRBJ1-5; 8 bases fit TRBD1. Trimming removed 10 bases from V and 5 bases from J; junction bases left unmatched: 7. The CDR3 covers 13 residues. Germline V gene lookup returns CDR1 MNHEY and CDR2 SVGAGI. CDR3 residues: CATSQGVHQPQHF. The CDR3 nucleotides read TGTGCCACTTCACAGGGGGTCCATCAGCCCCAGCATTTT.

This chain links TRBV4-1 with TRBJ2-5; 7 bases map to TRBD1. With V trimmed by 3 bases and J by 4 bases, 8 bases remained unmatched. The length of the CDR3 is 15 residues. Germline CDR1 is MGHRA and CDR2 is YSYEKL. CDR3: CASSHSIRGSETQYF. CDR3 in DNA: TGCGCCAGCAGCCACTCAATCAGGGGGTCAGAGACCCAGTACTTC.

The chain employs TRBV18 and TRBJ2-6; 13 nucleotides line up with TRBD2. V lost 1 base, J lost 2 bases, and 2 bases stayed unmatched. The CDR3 totals 18 residues. Germline lookup yields CDR1 KGHSH and CDR2 LQKENI. CDR3 residues: CASSPRTSGGTGANVLTF. In DNA form, the CDR3 reads TGTGCCAGCTCACCACGGACTAGCGGGGGAACTGGGGCCAACGTCCTGACTTTC. The full variable domain, in which reference TRBV18 and TRBJ2-6 provide the parts outside the CDR3, is NAGVMQNPRHLVRRRGQEARLRCSPMKGHSHVYWYRQLPEEGLKFMVYLQKENIIDESGMPKERFSAEFPKEGPSILRIQQVVRGDSAAYFCASSPRTSGGTGANVLTFGAGSRLTVL.

Note on this clone: The junction and the germline gene differ at one end; a read error may be behind it. The CDR3 DNA reads TGTGCCAGCAGTCAAGAGCCAGGGAACACCGGGGAGCTGTTTTTT. It codes for CASSQEPGNTGELFF. V and J are TRBV3-1 (or the pseudogene TRBV3-2) and TRBJ2-2, with D unresolved. There are 15 residues in the CDR3. From germline, CDR1 is LGHDT and CDR2 YNNKEL (reference sequence).

The chain is built from TRBV9 and TRBJ2-5, with 8 positions matching TRBD2. The J segment lost 2 bases and the V segment lost 3 bases, leaving 6 bases of the junction unmatched. CDR1 is SGDLS, CDR2 YYNGEE, per germline. The CDR3 is 15 residues long. The CDR3 here is CASSAGGIAQETQYF. The CDR3 DNA follows: TGTGCCAGCAGCGCGGGAGGGATTGCTCAAGAGACCCAGTACTTC. Full variable domain (rest looked up from reference TRBV9 and TRBJ2-5): DSGVTQTPKHLITATGQRVTLRCSPRSGDLSVYWYQQSLDQGLQFLIQYYNGEERAKGNILERFSAQQFPDLHSELNLSSLELGDSALYFCASSAGGIAQETQYFGPGTRLLVL.

The V gene is TRBV7-3, the J gene TRBJ2-3; 10 bases line up with TRBD2. Germline CDR1 reads SGHTA; CDR2 reads FQGTGA. V gave up 2 bases and J gave up 7 bases; unmatched junction bases: 9. This CDR3 spans 16 amino acids. DNA of the CDR3: TGTGCCAGCAGCTTAGTGCCTAGCGGGAGTAGGAATACGCAGTATTTT. Protein: CASSLVPSGSRNTQYF.

The chain combines TRBV28 with TRBJ2-5; 9 positions agree with TRBD1. The germline gives CDR1 MDHEN, CDR2 SYDVKM. The CDR3 length is 15 residues. The trim removed 5 bases at V and 7 bases at J, leaving 11 bases unmatched. The CDR3 protein is CASSTSTGGVLTQYF. DNA of the CDR3: TGTGCCAGCAGTACATCCACAGGGGGCGTTTTGACCCAGTACTTC.

This clone came up once. J is TRBJ1-6 and V is TRBV18; D possibly corresponds to TRBD1 (6 bases). Germline loops: CDR1 KGHSH, CDR2 LQKENI. The CDR3 contains 14 residues. V lost 6 bases and J 6 bases, leaving 12 bases between the germline ends. The CDR3 loop is CASSPRGLNSPLHF. In nucleotides, the CDR3 is TGTGCCAGCTCCCCCAGGGGTCTTAATTCACCCCTCCACTTT.

This clone was observed a single time. This chain uses TRBV28 with TRBJ2-7, with no clear D. The ends were cut back, 1 base at V and 2 bases at J, with 9 bases in the middle. This CDR3 has 14 residues. Per germline, CDR1 MDHEN and CDR2 SYDVKM. CDR3 DNA: TGTGCCAGCAGTTTATCCACAGCCACCTACGAGCAGTACTTC. Translation: CASSLSTATYEQYF.